The clone carrying this T cell receptor beta chain was detected once. Under the authors' procedure: For nucleated cells, counts were estimated from reference gene primer amplification. Some clones are missing from TCRdb's copy, which holds only in-frame ones; the method was immunoSEQ multiplex PCR. D and trimming come from the DNA, and the V and J calls and clone size come from that table. In the table there are over 250,000 clones, approximately 90% of which are singletons. The data were taken from a study of blood T cell repertoires in COVID-19. The wider study: Both acute and convalescent COVID-19 samples were obtained from the United States, Italy and Spain.

Sequencing was performed on peripheral blood. The source of this sequence is a man aged 60 to 69 who had recovered from COVID-19.

The CDR3 DNA sequence: TGTGCCAGCAGCTCCAGCGGGGGGGGCTACAATGAGCAGTTCTTC. Its protein product is CASSSSGGGYNEQFF. V and J are TRBV11-1 and TRBJ2-1; 10 nucleotides agree with TRBD2. The CDR3 runs 15 residues. Germline V lookup: CDR1 SGHAT, CDR2 FQDESV (reference sequence). Trimming at V came to 4 bases and at J to 3 bases, leaving 3 bases not matched to a gene.